The clone carrying this T cell receptor (beta chain) was detected only once. Its antigen is not identified. This CDR3 contains 13 residues. Germline loops: CDR1 SGHVS, CDR2 FQNEAQ. The V and J ends lost 5 bases and 10 bases respectively, with 17 bases between them. Using RNA transcripts as the source, TCR beta CDR3 regions were amplified. The primer set for the first-round RT-PCR of the TCR CDR3 was HTBI. A single record per CDR3 protein comes from TCRdb applying MiXCR to the multiplex PCR reads. The profile shows approximately 700,000 distinct CDR3 sequences, 45% of them singletons. This record belongs to a study of T cells in Graves' hyperthyroidism and ophthalmopathy. Findings and limits, study-wide: Blood held most thyroid clonotypes expanded above 0.001 frequency.

The sequencing input was peripheral blood or thyroid tissue (not recorded which). This receptor was identified in an adult man with Graves' disease, either hyperthyroidism or ophthalmopathy (not recorded which). The chain joins TRBV7-8 to TRBJ1-1; D may be TRBD1 (6 bases). The CDR3 sequence: CASSPVGGNLAFF. CDR3 DNA sequence: TGTGCCAGCAGCCCAGTGGGGGGCAATCTAGCTTTCTTT.